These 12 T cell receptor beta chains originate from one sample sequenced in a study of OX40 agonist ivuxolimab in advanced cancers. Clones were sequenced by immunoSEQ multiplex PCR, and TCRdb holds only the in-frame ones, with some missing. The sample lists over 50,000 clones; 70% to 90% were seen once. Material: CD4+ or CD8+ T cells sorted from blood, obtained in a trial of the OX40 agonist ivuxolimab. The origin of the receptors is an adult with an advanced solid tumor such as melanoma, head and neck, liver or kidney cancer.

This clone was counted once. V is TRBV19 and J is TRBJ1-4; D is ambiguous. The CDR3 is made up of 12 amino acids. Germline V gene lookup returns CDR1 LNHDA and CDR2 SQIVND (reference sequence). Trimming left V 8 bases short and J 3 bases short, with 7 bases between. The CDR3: CASRYSNEKLFF. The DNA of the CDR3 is TGTGCCAGTCGCTATTCTAATGAAAAACTGTTTTTT.

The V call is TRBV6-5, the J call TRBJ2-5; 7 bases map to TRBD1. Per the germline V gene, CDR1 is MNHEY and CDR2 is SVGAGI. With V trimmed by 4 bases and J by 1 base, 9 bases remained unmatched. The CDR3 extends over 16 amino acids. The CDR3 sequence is CASSSEAQGVQETQYF. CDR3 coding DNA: TGTGCCAGCAGTTCCGAAGCGCAGGGGGTCCAAGAGACCCAGTACTTC.

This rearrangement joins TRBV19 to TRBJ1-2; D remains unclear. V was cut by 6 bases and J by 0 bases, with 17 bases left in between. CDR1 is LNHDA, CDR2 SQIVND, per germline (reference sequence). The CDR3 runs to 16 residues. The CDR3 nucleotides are TGTGCCAGTAGCACCGCTTGGACGGATGCTAACTATGGCTACACCTTC. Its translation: CASSTAWTDANYGYTF.

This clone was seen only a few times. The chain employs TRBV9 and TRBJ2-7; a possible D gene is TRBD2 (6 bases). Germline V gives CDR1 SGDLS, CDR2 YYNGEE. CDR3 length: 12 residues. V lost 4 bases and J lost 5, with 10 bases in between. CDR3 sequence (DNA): TGTGCCAGCAGCTCCGGGGGTGACGAGCAGTACTTC. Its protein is CASSSGGDEQYF.

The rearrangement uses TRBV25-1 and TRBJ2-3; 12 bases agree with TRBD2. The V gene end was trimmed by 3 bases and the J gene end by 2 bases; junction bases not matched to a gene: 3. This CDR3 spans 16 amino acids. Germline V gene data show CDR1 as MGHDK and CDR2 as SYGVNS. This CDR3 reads CASSEGLAGYTDTQYF. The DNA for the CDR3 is TGTGCCAGCAGTGAGGGACTAGCGGGTTACACAGATACGCAGTATTTT.

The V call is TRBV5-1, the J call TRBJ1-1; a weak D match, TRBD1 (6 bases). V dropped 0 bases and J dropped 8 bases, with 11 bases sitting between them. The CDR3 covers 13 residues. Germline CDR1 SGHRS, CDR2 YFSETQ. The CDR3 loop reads CASSLGEGDEAFF. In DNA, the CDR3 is TGCGCCAGCAGCTTGGGGGAGGGGGACGAAGCTTTCTTT.

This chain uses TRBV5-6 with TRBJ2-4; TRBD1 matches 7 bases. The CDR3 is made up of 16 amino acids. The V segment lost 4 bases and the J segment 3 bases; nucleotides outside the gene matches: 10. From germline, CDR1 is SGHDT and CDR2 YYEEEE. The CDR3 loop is CASSLLTGVGKNIQYF. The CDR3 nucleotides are TGTGCCAGCAGCCTGCTTACAGGGGTAGGCAAAAACATTCAGTACTTC.

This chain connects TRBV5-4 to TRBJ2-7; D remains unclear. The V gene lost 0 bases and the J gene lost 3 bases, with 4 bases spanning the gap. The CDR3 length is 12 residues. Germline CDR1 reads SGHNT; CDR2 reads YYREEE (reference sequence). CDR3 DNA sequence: TGTGCCAGCAGCTTGGAAGGCTACGAGCAGTACTTC. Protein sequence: CASSLEGYEQYF.

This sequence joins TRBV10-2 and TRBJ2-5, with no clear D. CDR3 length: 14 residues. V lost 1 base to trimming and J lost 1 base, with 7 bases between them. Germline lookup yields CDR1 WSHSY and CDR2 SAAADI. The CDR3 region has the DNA TGCGCCAGCAGTGAGTTCGGAGTCCAAGAGACCCAGTACTTC. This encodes CASSEFGVQETQYF.

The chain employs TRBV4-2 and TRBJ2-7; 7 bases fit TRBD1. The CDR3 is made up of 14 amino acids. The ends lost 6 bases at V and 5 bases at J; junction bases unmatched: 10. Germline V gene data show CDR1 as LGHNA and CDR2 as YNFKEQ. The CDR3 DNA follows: TGTGCCAGCAGAACAGGGGTAGGCTTCGACGAGCAGTACTTC. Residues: CASRTGVGFDEQYF.

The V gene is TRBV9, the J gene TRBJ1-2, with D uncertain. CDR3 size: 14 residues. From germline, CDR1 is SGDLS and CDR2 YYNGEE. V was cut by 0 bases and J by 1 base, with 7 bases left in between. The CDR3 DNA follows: TGTGCCAGCAGCGTAGGAGATAGTAACTATGGCTACACCTTC. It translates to CASSVGDSNYGYTF.

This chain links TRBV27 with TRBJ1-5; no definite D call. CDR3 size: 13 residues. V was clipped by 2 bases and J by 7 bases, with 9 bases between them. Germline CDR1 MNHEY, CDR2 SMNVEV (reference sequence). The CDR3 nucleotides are TGTGCCAGCAGTTTAGCGTATCTACAGCCCCAGCATTTT. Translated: CASSLAYLQPQHF.